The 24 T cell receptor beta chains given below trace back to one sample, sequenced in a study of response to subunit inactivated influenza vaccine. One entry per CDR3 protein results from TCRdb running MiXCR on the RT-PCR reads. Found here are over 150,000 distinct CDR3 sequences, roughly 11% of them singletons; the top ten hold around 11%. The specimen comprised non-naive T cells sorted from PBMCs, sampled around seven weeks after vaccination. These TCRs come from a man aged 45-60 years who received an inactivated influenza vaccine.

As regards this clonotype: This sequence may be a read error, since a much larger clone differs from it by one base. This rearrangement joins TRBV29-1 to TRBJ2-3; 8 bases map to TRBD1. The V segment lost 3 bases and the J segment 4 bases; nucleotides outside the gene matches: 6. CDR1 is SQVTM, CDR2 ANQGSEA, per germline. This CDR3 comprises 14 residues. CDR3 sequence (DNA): TGCAGCGTTGAGCGGCAGGGGGCCTCAGATACGCAGTATTTT. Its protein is CSVERQGASDTQYF.

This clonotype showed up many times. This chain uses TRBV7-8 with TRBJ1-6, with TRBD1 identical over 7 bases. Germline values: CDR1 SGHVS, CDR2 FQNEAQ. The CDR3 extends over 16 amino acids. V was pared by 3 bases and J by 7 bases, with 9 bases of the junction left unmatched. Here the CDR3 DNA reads TGTGCCAGCAGCTTTTTACAGGGACAGAAGAATTCACCCCTCCACTTT. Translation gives CASSFLQGQKNSPLHF.

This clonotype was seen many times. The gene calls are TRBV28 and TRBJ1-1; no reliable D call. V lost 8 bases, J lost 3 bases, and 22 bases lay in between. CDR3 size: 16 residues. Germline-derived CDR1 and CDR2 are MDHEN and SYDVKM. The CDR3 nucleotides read TGTGCCAGCCGTACGACACAGATATTTCCACACACTGAAGCTTTCTTT. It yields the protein CASRTTQIFPHTEAFF.

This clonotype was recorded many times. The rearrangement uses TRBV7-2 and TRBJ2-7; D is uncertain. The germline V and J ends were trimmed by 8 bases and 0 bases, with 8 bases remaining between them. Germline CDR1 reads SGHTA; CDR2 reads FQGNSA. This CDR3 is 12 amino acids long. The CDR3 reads CASVLNSYEQYF. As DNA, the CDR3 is TGTGCCAGCGTACTCAACTCCTACGAGCAGTACTTC.

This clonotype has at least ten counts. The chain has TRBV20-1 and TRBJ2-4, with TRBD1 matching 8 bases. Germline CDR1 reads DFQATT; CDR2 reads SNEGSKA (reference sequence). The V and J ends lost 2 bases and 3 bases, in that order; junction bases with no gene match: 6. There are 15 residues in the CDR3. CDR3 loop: CSARPQGASKNIQYF. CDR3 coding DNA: TGCAGTGCTAGACCCCAGGGGGCTAGCAAAAACATTCAGTACTTC.

This CDR3 reads CASTRTGDSGNTIYF. DNA for the CDR3: TGTGCCAGCACCAGGACAGGCGACTCTGGAAACACCATATATTTT. The chain employs TRBV6-1 and TRBJ1-3; 7 bases align to TRBD1. This CDR3 spans 15 amino acids. The germline V gene has CDR1 MNHNS and CDR2 SASEGT. V shed 7 bases and J 0 bases; nucleotides not matched to a gene: 6.

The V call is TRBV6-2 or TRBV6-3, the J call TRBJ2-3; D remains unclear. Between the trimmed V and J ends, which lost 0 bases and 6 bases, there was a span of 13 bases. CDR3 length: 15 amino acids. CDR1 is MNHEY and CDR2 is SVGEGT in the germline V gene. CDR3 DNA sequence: TGTGCCAGCAGTTACTCGCCGACGACTTTGGATACGCAGTATTTT. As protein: CASSYSPTTLDTQYF.

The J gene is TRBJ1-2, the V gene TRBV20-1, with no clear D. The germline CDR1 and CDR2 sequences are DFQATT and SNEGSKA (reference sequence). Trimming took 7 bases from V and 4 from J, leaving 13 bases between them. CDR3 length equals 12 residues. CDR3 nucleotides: TGCAGTGTCCCGACTGACACCTATGGCTACACCTTC. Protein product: CSVPTDTYGYTF.

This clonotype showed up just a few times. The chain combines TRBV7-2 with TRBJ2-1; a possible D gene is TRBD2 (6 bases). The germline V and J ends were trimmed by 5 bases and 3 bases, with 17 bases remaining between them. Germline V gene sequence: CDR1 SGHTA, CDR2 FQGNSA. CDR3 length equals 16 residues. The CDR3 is CASSDPGSLNYNEQFF. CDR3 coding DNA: TGTGCCAGCAGCGACCCCGGGAGTCTCAACTACAATGAGCAGTTCTTC.

CDR3 amino acids: CASSISIGPTGELFF. CDR3 bases: TGTGCCAGTAGTATTTCGATTGGGCCGACCGGGGAGCTGTTTTTT. V and J are TRBV19 and TRBJ2-2; D is unresolved. CDR1 is LNHDA, CDR2 SQIVND, per germline (reference sequence). The CDR3 consists of 15 residues. Trimming shortened V by 3 bases and J by 5 bases, and 13 bases separated the two germline ends.

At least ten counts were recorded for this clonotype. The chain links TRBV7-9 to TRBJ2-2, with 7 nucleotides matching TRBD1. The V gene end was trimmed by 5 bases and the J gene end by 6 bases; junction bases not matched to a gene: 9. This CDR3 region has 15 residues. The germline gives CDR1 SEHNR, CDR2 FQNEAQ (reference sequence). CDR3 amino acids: CASSITGEKAGELFF. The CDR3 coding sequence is TGTGCCAGCAGCATTACAGGGGAAAAGGCCGGGGAGCTGTTTTTT. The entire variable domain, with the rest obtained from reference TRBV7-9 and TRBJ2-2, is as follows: DTGVSQNPRHKITKRGQNVTFRCDPISEHNRLYWYRQTLGQGPEFLTYFQNEAQLEKSRLLSDRFSAERPKGSFSTLEIQRTEQGDSAMYLCASSITGEKAGELFFGEGSRLTVL.

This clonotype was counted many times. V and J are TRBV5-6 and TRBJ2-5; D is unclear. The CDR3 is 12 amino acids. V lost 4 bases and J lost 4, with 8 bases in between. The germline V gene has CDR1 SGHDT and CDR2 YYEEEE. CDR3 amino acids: CASSALVETQYF. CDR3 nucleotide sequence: TGTGCCAGCAGCGCGCTCGTAGAGACCCAGTACTTC.

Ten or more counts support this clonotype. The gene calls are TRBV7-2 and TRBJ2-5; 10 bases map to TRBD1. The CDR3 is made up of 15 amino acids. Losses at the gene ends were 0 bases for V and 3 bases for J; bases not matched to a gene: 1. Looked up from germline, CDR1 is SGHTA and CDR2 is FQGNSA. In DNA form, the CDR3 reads TGTGCCAGCAGCTTAGCCGGGACAGGGGAAGAGACCCAGTACTTC. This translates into CASSLAGTGEETQYF. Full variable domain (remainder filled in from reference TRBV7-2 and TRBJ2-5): GAGVSQSPSNKVTEKGKDVELRCDPISGHTALYWYRQSLGQGLEFLIYFQGNSAPDKSGLPSDRFSAERTGGSVSTLTIQRTQQEDSAVYLCASSLAGTGEETQYFGPGTRLLVL.

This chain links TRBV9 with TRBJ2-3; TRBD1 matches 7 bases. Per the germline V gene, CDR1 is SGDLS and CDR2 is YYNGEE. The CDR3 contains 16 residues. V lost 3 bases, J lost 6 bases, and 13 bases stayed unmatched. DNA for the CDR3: TGTGCCAGCAGCGCAGAAACCGGGACAGCCCTGGATACGCAGTATTTT. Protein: CASSAETGTALDTQYF. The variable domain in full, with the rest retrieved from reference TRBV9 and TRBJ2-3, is DSGVTQTPKHLITATGQRVTLRCSPRSGDLSVYWYQQSLDQGLQFLIQYYNGEERAKGNILERFSAQQFPDLHSELNLSSLELGDSALYFCASSAETGTALDTQYFGPGTRLTVL.

CDR3: CATSLGGLATQYF. The CDR3 DNA reads as TGTGCCACCAGTTTGGGGGGGCTTGCGACCCAGTACTTC. This sequence joins TRBV24-1 and TRBJ2-5; D perhaps matches TRBD2 (7 bases). Trimming left V 6 bases short and J 7 bases short, with 14 bases between. Germline lookup yields CDR1 KGHDR and CDR2 SFDVKD. CDR3 length: 13 amino acids.

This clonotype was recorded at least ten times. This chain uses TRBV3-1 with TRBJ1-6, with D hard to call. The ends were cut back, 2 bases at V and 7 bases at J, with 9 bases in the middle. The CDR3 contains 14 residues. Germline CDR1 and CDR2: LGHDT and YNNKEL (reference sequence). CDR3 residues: CASSQRRVNSPLHF. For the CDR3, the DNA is TGTGCCAGCAGCCAAAGAAGGGTAAATTCACCCCTCCACTTT. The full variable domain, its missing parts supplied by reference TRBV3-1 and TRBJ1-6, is DTAVSQTPKYLVTQMGNDKSIKCEQNLGHDTMYWYKQDSKKFLKIMFSYNNKELIINETVPNRFSPKSPDKAHLNLHINSLELGDSAVYFCASSQRRVNSPLHFGNGTRLTVT.

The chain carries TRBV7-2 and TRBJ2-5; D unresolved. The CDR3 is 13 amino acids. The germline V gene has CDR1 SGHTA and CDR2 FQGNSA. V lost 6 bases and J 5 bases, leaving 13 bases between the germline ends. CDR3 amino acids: CASSKSFRETQYF. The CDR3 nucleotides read TGTGCCAGCAGTAAGAGTTTCCGGGAGACCCAGTACTTC.

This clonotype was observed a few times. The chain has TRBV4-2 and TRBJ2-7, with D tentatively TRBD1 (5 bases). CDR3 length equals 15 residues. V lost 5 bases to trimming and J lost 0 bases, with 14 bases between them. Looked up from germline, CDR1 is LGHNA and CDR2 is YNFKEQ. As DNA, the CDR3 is TGTGCCAGCAGCGGAGACAGTTGGAGCTCCTACGAGCAGTACTTC. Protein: CASSGDSWSSYEQYF.

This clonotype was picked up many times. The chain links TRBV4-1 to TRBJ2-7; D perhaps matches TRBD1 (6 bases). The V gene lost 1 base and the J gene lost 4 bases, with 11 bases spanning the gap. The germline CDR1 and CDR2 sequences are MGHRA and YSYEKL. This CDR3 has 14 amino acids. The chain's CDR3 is CASSQGYRAYEQYF. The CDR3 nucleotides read TGCGCCAGCAGCCAAGGTTACAGGGCTTACGAGCAGTACTTC.

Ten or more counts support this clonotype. The CDR3 loop reads CASSPPLVQGYEQYF. In DNA form, the CDR3 reads TGTGCCAGCTCACCACCGTTGGTGCAGGGCTACGAGCAGTACTTC. The gene calls are TRBV18 and TRBJ2-7; D possibly corresponds to TRBD1 (5 bases). Germline V gene lookup returns CDR1 KGHSH and CDR2 LQKENI. V was pared by 0 bases and J by 3 bases, with 12 bases between. This CDR3 spans 15 amino acids. The full variable domain, completed using reference TRBV18 and TRBJ2-7, is NAGVMQNPRHLVRRRGQEARLRCSPMKGHSHVYWYRQLPEEGLKFMVYLQKENIIDESGMPKERFSAEFPKEGPSILRIQQVVRGDSAAYFCASSPPLVQGYEQYFGPGTRLTVT.

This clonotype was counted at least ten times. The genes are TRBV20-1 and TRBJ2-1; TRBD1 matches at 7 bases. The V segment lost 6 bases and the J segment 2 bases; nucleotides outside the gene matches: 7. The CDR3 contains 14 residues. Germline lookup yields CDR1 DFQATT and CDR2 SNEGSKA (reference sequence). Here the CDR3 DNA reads TGCAGTGCCAAGACAGGGAATGCCTACAATGAGCAGTTCTTC. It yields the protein CSAKTGNAYNEQFF.

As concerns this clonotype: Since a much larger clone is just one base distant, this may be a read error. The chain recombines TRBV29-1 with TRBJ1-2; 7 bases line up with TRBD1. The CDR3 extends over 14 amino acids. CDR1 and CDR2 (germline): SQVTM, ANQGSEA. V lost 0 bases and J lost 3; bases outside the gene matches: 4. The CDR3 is CSVEEEGTDYGYTF. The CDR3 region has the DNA TGCAGCGTTGAAGAAGAAGGGACAGACTATGGCTACACCTTC.

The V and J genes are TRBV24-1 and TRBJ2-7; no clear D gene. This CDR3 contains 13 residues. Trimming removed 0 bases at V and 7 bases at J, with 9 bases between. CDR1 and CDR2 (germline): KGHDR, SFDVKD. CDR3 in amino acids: CATSDLLNGEQYF. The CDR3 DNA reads TGTGCCACCAGTGATTTGTTGAACGGTGAGCAGTACTTC.

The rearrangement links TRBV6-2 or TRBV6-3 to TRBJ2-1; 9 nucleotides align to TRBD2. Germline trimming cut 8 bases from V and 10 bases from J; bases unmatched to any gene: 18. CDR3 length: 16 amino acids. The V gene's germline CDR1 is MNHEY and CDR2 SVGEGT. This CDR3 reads CASGPHGVAGEAEQFF. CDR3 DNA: TGTGCCAGCGGACCTCACGGGGTAGCGGGAGAGGCAGAGCAGTTCTTC.